These 32 T cell receptor beta chains were all obtained from the same sample, sequenced in a study of shared T cell receptors in the human thymus. Using immunoSEQ multiplex PCR, the repertoire was profiled, and TCRdb retains in-frame clones only, with some absent. The data contain about 660,000 clones, around 87% of them singletons. These data also formed part of another study, on human thymus T cells.

The specimen was thymocytes. The source is a boy younger than two with a congenital heart defect.

The gene calls are TRBV13 and TRBJ2-1; D is ambiguous. This CDR3 spans 15 amino acids. The germline V and J ends were trimmed by 1 base and 4 bases, with 11 bases remaining between them. Germline CDR1 and CDR2: PRHDT and FYEKMQ (reference sequence). For the CDR3, the DNA is TGTGCCAGCAGCTTAGTAAGCGTCCCATACAATGAGCAGTTCTTC. Amino acids: CASSLVSVPYNEQFF.

This clone showed up just once. The chain joins TRBV7-8 to TRBJ2-6; D gene ambiguous. Germline lookup yields CDR1 SGHVS and CDR2 FQNEAQ. This CDR3 region has 14 residues. V lost 1 base, J lost 3 bases, and 4 bases lay in between. The CDR3 protein is CASSLDIGANVLTF. The CDR3 DNA reads TGTGCCAGCAGCTTAGACATTGGGGCCAACGTCCTGACTTTC.

The chain couples TRBV5-1 to TRBJ1-6; TRBD1 agrees at 8 bases. Germline V gives CDR1 SGHRS, CDR2 YFSETQ. The CDR3 has 15 residues. The V gene end was trimmed by 5 bases and the J gene end by 10 bases; junction bases not matched to a gene: 11. CDR3 in amino acids: CASSSPDREDSPLHF. In DNA, the CDR3 is TGCGCCAGCAGTTCACCGGACAGGGAAGACTCACCCCTCCACTTT.

This clone has only a few counts. The V gene is TRBV6-6, the J gene TRBJ1-6, with a tentative D call TRBD1 (6 bases). Germline V gene lookup returns CDR1 MNHNY and CDR2 SVGAGI (reference sequence). The V gene lost 2 bases and the J gene lost 7 bases, with 12 bases spanning the gap. The CDR3 spans 15 residues. CDR3: CASSYGRGRNSPLHF. In DNA form, the CDR3 reads TGTGCCAGCAGTTACGGCAGGGGAAGGAATTCACCCCTCCACTTT.

The chain recombines TRBV7-8 with TRBJ1-5, with 10 bases that match TRBD1. The CDR3 runs 18 residues. V dropped 3 bases and J dropped 2; count of bases not matched to a gene: 10. Germline V gives CDR1 SGHVS, CDR2 FQNEAQ. The CDR3 DNA sequence: TGTGCCAGCAGCTTTCTTGGACAGGGGGGTTTAGGCAATCAGCCCCAGCATTTT. It is translated as CASSFLGQGGLGNQPQHF. The complete variable domain, with remaining parts taken from reference TRBV7-8 and TRBJ1-5, reads GAGVSQSPRYKVAKRGQDVALRCDPISGHVSLFWYQQALGQGPEFLTYFQNEAQLDKSGLPSDRFFAERPEGSVSTLKIQRTQQEDSAVYLCASSFLGQGGLGNQPQHFGDGTRLSIL.

The chain carries TRBV6-1 and TRBJ2-5, with 10 bases aligning to TRBD1. Germline lookup yields CDR1 MNHNS and CDR2 SASEGT. The CDR3 extends over 13 amino acids. The junction had 2 bases not matched to a gene; V was cut back by 6 bases and J by 4 bases. CDR3 in amino acids: CASRGQGTETQYF. The CDR3 nucleotides read TGTGCCAGCAGGGGACAGGGGACAGAGACCCAGTACTTC.

The chain joins TRBV28 to TRBJ2-7, with TRBD1 matching 7 bases. V lost 4 bases, J lost 2 bases, and 14 bases stayed unmatched. In germline, CDR1 is MDHEN, CDR2 SYDVKM. This CDR3 has 17 residues. The CDR3 here is CASSSQLDREIAYEQYF. CDR3 bases: TGTGCCAGCAGTTCCCAGCTTGACAGGGAGATAGCCTACGAGCAGTACTTC.

This rearrangement joins TRBV5-1 to TRBJ1-1; D is perhaps TRBD1 (6 bases). This CDR3 has 16 amino acids. Trimming took 0 bases from V and 0 from J, leaving 12 bases between them. Germline V gives CDR1 SGHRS, CDR2 YFSETQ. This CDR3 is CASSLGATGLNTEAFF. The CDR3 DNA sequence: TGCGCCAGCAGCTTGGGGGCGACAGGCCTGAACACTGAAGCTTTCTTT.

On this clone: Mismatch with germline at one junction end may stem from a read error. V is TRBV10-3 and J is TRBJ1-2; D uncertain. Germline V gene lookup returns CDR1 ENHRY and CDR2 SYGVKD. CDR3 length: 11 amino acids. The CDR3 bases are TGTGCCGTCAGGAGGAACTATGGCTACACCTTC. This sequence encodes CAVRRNYGYTF.

The V and J genes are TRBV4-3 and TRBJ2-1, with 11 bases identical to TRBD1. V was pared by 4 bases and J by 5 bases, with 7 bases of the junction left unmatched. Looked up from germline, CDR1 is LGHNA and CDR2 is YSLEER. This CDR3 is built from 16 residues. The CDR3 bases are TGCGCCAGCAGCCCAAACCGGGACAGGGGGGACAATGAGCAGTTCTTC. It codes for CASSPNRDRGDNEQFF.

Here the CDR3 reads CASSHGQPNTEAFF. The CDR3 DNA sequence: TGTGCCAGCAGCCACGGACAGCCGAACACTGAAGCTTTCTTT. This chain joins TRBV14 and TRBJ1-1, with a tentative D call TRBD1 (6 bases). Between the trimmed V and J ends, which lost 3 bases and 1 base, there was a span of 9 bases. Per the germline V gene, CDR1 is SGHDN and CDR2 is FVKESK. The CDR3 totals 14 residues.

V usage is TRBV28 and J usage is TRBJ2-1; 7 positions match TRBD1. The CDR3 loop spans 17 amino acids. Trimming at V came to 5 bases and at J to 0 bases, leaving 10 bases not matched to a gene. Looked up from germline, CDR1 is MDHEN and CDR2 is SYDVKM. In nucleotides, the CDR3 is TGTGCCAGCAGTCCCCAATCGGACAGGAGCTCCTACAATGAGCAGTTCTTC. As protein: CASSPQSDRSSYNEQFF.

CDR3 in amino acids: CASSLGTSEVGKNIQYF. The CDR3 bases are TGTGCCAGCAGCTTGGGCACTAGCGAAGTGGGCAAAAACATTCAGTACTTC. The chain joins TRBV5-4 to TRBJ2-4; 7 bases match TRBD2. V lost 0 bases, J lost 3 bases, and 9 bases stayed unmatched. The CDR3 covers 17 residues. Germline loops: CDR1 SGHNT, CDR2 YYREEE (reference sequence).

J is TRBJ1-5 and V is TRBV19; 8 bases agree with TRBD1. Germline-derived CDR1 and CDR2 are LNHDA and SQIVND (reference sequence). V lost 6 bases and J lost 1; bases outside the gene matches: 5. This CDR3 is 15 amino acids long. CDR3 residues: CASSPGQVSNQPQHF. CDR3 sequence (DNA): TGTGCCAGTAGCCCGGGACAGGTGAGCAATCAGCCCCAGCATTTT.

The chain links TRBV5-6 to TRBJ1-4; D may be TRBD1 (5 bases). The CDR3 contains 14 residues. Looked up from germline, CDR1 is SGHDT and CDR2 is YYEEEE. V was cut by 2 bases and J by 5 bases, with 10 bases left in between. The CDR3 nucleotides are TGTGCCAGCAGCTTCGGGCAGGGCAATGAAAAACTGTTTTTT. It yields the protein CASSFGQGNEKLFF.

This chain joins TRBV13 and TRBJ2-1; TRBD1 is a possible D gene (6 bases). CDR1 is PRHDT, CDR2 FYEKMQ, per germline (reference sequence). This CDR3 spans 12 amino acids. The V end lost 5 bases, the J end lost 10 bases, and 12 bases lay between the germline ends. CDR3 sequence reads: CASSPDSFEQFF. CDR3 nucleotides: TGTGCCAGCAGCCCGGACAGTTTCGAGCAGTTCTTC.

J is TRBJ1-2 and V is TRBV9, with TRBD1 as a possible D gene (5 bases). Trimming left V 2 bases short and J 8 bases short, with 22 bases between. Germline V gene data show CDR1 as SGDLS and CDR2 as YYNGEE. CDR3 length: 16 amino acids. CDR3 region: CASSVIVEGPSMGYTF. The CDR3 bases are TGTGCCAGCAGCGTGATAGTGGAGGGACCAAGTATGGGCTACACCTTC.

The rearrangement links TRBV25-1 to TRBJ2-2, with D possibly TRBD1 on 6 matching bases. The CDR3 is made up of 15 amino acids. Germline V gene lookup returns CDR1 MGHDK and CDR2 SYGVNS. V lost 6 bases, J lost 6 bases, and 17 bases lay in between. The CDR3 reads CASRAPVTGSGELFF. CDR3 nucleotides: TGTGCCAGCAGGGCTCCAGTTACAGGGTCCGGGGAGCTGTTTTTT.

The genes are TRBV11-2 and TRBJ2-7; 11 nucleotides match TRBD2. Germline CDR1 and CDR2: SGHAT and FQNNGV. This CDR3 has 14 residues. V lost 7 bases to trimming and J lost 0 bases; unmatched junction nucleotides: 2. Here the CDR3 DNA reads TGTGCCAGCAATCTAGCGGGGGGCTCCTACGAGCAGTACTTC. This encodes CASNLAGGSYEQYF.

J is TRBJ2-1 and V is TRBV9; D perhaps matches TRBD2 (6 bases). V lost 0 bases and J 3 bases, leaving 7 bases between the germline ends. The CDR3 is 14 residues long. The germline CDR1 and CDR2 sequences are SGDLS and YYNGEE. CDR3 region: CASSVVADYNEQFF. CDR3 bases: TGTGCCAGCAGCGTAGTAGCGGACTACAATGAGCAGTTCTTC. The full variable domain, with the rest looked up from reference TRBV9 and TRBJ2-1, is DSGVTQTPKHLITATGQRVTLRCSPRSGDLSVYWYQQSLDQGLQFLIQYYNGEERAKGNILERFSAQQFPDLHSELNLSSLELGDSALYFCASSVVADYNEQFFGPGTRLTVL.

For this clone: At one of its ends the junction is not consistent with the germline gene, which may arise from a read error. The chain recombines TRBV7-9 with TRBJ1-5, with D perhaps matching TRBD1 (6 bases). Germline loops: CDR1 SEHNR, CDR2 FQNEAQ (reference sequence). The CDR3 loop spans 15 amino acids. CDR3 loop: CASSASGGTNQSQHF. In DNA form, the CDR3 reads TGTGCCAGCAGCGCTTCGGGGGGGACAAATCAGTCCCAGCATTTT.

The chain is built from TRBV27 and TRBJ2-1; TRBD2 agrees at 13 bases. The CDR3 has 16 amino acids. Looked up from germline, CDR1 is MNHEY and CDR2 is SMNVEV (reference sequence). Trimming took 8 bases from V and 0 from J; bases not matched to a gene: 4. The CDR3 reads CASATSGRGSYNEQFF. In nucleotides, the CDR3 is TGTGCCAGCGCAACTAGCGGGAGGGGCTCCTACAATGAGCAGTTCTTC.

V usage is TRBV28 and J usage is TRBJ1-4; 7 nucleotides align to TRBD1. Germline CDR1 reads MDHEN; CDR2 reads SYDVKM. This CDR3 comprises 14 residues. V gave up 10 bases and J gave up 7 bases; unmatched junction bases: 12. The CDR3 loop reads CATLKGGRTEKLFF. The CDR3 DNA sequence: TGTGCCACCCTTAAAGGGGGCAGGACTGAAAAACTGTTTTTT.

The chain joins TRBV4-3 to TRBJ2-5, with D possibly being TRBD1 (6 bases). Germline V gives CDR1 LGHNA, CDR2 YSLEER. With 0 bases removed from V and 11 bases from J, the gap between germline ends came to 16 bases. This CDR3 is 14 amino acids long. CDR3 coding DNA: TGCGCCAGCAGCCAAGATAGGGATGAGGGGGAGCAGTACTTC. It encodes CASSQDRDEGEQYF.

This clone came up once. The rearrangement links TRBV18 to TRBJ1-2; perhaps TRBD1 as D (6 bases). The CDR3 totals 15 residues. Germline V CDR1 and CDR2: KGHSH, LQKENI. V lost 6 bases, J lost 1 base, and 15 bases lay in between. The CDR3 DNA follows: TGTGCCAGCTCTTCCCGGACAGAATATAACTATGGCTACACCTTC. It translates to CASSSRTEYNYGYTF. Variable domain in full (rest from reference TRBV18 and TRBJ1-2): NAGVMQNPRHLVRRRGQEARLRCSPMKGHSHVYWYRQLPEEGLKFMVYLQKENIIDESGMPKERFSAEFPKEGPSILRIQQVVRGDSAAYFCASSSRTEYNYGYTFGSGTRLTVV.

The V call is TRBV28, the J call TRBJ2-7, with D perhaps TRBD1 (5 bases). The V gene lost 2 bases and the J gene lost 1 base, with 6 bases spanning the gap. This CDR3 has 13 amino acids. Per germline, CDR1 MDHEN and CDR2 SYDVKM. CDR3: CASSLRQSYEQYF. The DNA for the CDR3 is TGTGCCAGCAGTTTAAGACAGTCCTACGAGCAGTACTTC.

This clone has more than one count but fewer than ten. The chain uses TRBV5-1 and TRBJ2-1; the match to TRBD2 covers 16 bases. Germline V lookup: CDR1 SGHRS, CDR2 YFSETQ. V trimming: 4 bases; J trimming: 4 bases; junction bases outside the gene matches: 8. The CDR3 has 18 residues. This CDR3 is CASSPGTSGRGCYNEQFF. CDR3 DNA: TGCGCCAGCAGCCCGGGGACTAGCGGGAGGGGGTGTTACAATGAGCAGTTCTTC.

The chain is built from TRBV5-6 and TRBJ2-5; TRBD1 agrees at 9 bases. V gave up 0 bases and J gave up 3 bases; unmatched junction bases: 3. The germline CDR1 and CDR2 sequences are SGHDT and YYEEEE. This CDR3 comprises 15 residues. CDR3 amino acids: CASSLDRGREETQYF. The DNA for the CDR3 is TGTGCCAGCAGCTTGGACAGGGGGCGCGAAGAGACCCAGTACTTC.

This sequence joins TRBV4-3 and TRBJ2-7; 10 bases align to TRBD1. This CDR3 is built from 16 residues. Germline loops: CDR1 LGHNA, CDR2 YSLEER. Trimming at V came to 1 base and at J to 4 bases, leaving 7 bases not matched to a gene. For the CDR3, the DNA is TGCGCCAGCAGCCAAGCCCGGGGACAGGGGTTATACGAGCAGTACTTC. Protein sequence: CASSQARGQGLYEQYF.

Worth noting for this clone: Within the sample, other DNA sequences also encode this same CDR3. V usage is TRBV14 and J usage is TRBJ2-7, with TRBD1 as a possible D gene (6 bases). The length of the CDR3 is 12 residues. Per the germline V gene, CDR1 is SGHDN and CDR2 is FVKESK. Trimming stripped 4 bases from V and 3 bases from J, with 7 bases between. The DNA of the CDR3 is TGTGCCAGCAGCCTACAGGGCTACGAGCAGTACTTC. Translated: CASSLQGYEQYF.

The chain carries TRBV18 and TRBJ2-1; maybe TRBD1 (6 bases). The CDR3 loop spans 15 amino acids. Trimming removed 0 bases at V and 4 bases at J, with 10 bases between. Per germline, CDR1 KGHSH and CDR2 LQKENI. The DNA for the CDR3 is TGTGCCAGCTCACCACCGAAGGGGGAGTACAATGAGCAGTTCTTC. It yields the protein CASSPPKGEYNEQFF.

The genes are TRBV5-6 and TRBJ2-1; a possible D gene is TRBD2 (6 bases). Germline V lookup: CDR1 SGHDT, CDR2 YYEEEE. The CDR3 contains 18 residues. The V end lost 1 base, the J end lost 0 bases, and 17 bases lay between the germline ends. The CDR3 is CASSLSLARQLSYNEQFF. Here the CDR3 DNA reads TGTGCCAGCAGCTTGAGTCTAGCGCGCCAACTCTCCTACAATGAGCAGTTCTTC.